This T cell receptor beta chain was documented in a study of identical twins. Whole-study results and caveats: Analyses based on zero insertions could be partly confounded by invariant MAIT and iNKT cells.

The CDR3 loop spans 15 amino acids. V lost 0 bases and J lost 5, with 14 bases in between. Germline V lookup: CDR1 MNHEY, CDR2 SVGEGT. TCRdb itself ran the 5' RACE reads through MiXCR, one entry per CDR3 protein. This table has 500,000 to 600,000 distinct CDR3 sequences, about 20% appearing once. This clonotype was recorded once. Its antigen is unknown. The same data also contributed to another study, on T cells expressing NK-cell markers.

The V call is TRBV6-2 or TRBV6-3, the J call TRBJ2-7; D perhaps matches TRBD1 (5 bases). The sequence was collected from a woman aged 18-29 years in good health. The material sequenced was CD4+ T cells sorted from blood. The CDR3, as DNA: TGTGCCAGCAGTTACTCGTGGCAGGGTATCGACGAGCAGTACTTC. This sequence encodes CASSYSWQGIDEQYF.